This section outlines one T cell receptor (beta chain) sequence together with its context. This specimen comes from a study of control samples from healthy donors and cancer patients. The CDR3 spans 15 residues. Germline CDR1 reads SGHVS; CDR2 reads FQNEAQ. V gave up 4 bases and J gave up 0 bases, with 12 bases separating them. The assay was immunoSEQ multiplex PCR, and TCRdb's table has in-frame clones only and misses some. This sample has about 180,000 clones, with more than 90% found just once. The chain employs TRBV7-8 and TRBJ1-1, with D maybe TRBD1 (5 bases). The TCR comes from a man aged 25 to 40 in good health. The sequencing sample was made of blood. The CDR3 region is CASSSQGLLNTEAFF. The CDR3 coding sequence is TGTGCCAGCAGCTCCCAGGGACTATTGAACACTGAAGCTTTCTTT.